Only one count was recorded for the clone carrying this T cell receptor beta chain. The antigen is undetermined. The CDR3 runs 15 residues. Germline assignment: CDR1 SGHRS and CDR2 YFSETQ. The V end lost 0 bases, the J end lost 0 bases, and 9 bases lay between the germline ends. Both 60 Vbeta primers and 13 Jbeta primers went into the PCR. Libraries were prepared by immunoSEQ multiplex PCR; TCRdb keeps only in-frame clonotypes and omits some of them. The sample has about 130,000 clones, 66% seen once. The data stem from a study of cytomegalovirus exposure and HLA in healthy donors. Study findings and constraints: Analyses of presence/absence relied on an assumption of roughly uniform sequencing depth across donors. A later analysis linked a missense variant in DCLRE1C to the trimming of TCR beta V and J genes. Evidence from a later analysis indicated that most CMV-associated TCR beta chains looked HLA-restricted.

This clonotype was obtained from a human donor in good health. The rearrangement links TRBV5-1 to TRBJ2-5, with TRBD2 as a possible D gene (5 bases). Sequences were obtained from PBMCs. The CDR3 sequence: CASSLAGKYQETQYF. The CDR3 nucleotides read TGCGCCAGCAGCTTGGCCGGGAAGTACCAAGAGACCCAGTACTTC.